Below, 25 T cell receptor beta chains from the same sample are listed, as sequenced in a study of OX40 agonist ivuxolimab in advanced cancers. Method: immunoSEQ multiplex PCR; TCRdb's copy keeps in-frame clones and lacks some. The data contain more than 50,000 clones, about nine tenths of them singletons. The sample was CD4+ or CD8+ T cells sorted from blood, taken in a trial of the OX40 agonist ivuxolimab. The source of these receptors is an adult with an advanced solid tumor such as melanoma, head and neck, liver or kidney cancer.

About this clone: One end of the junction is discordant with germline, which a read error may explain. V usage is TRBV18 and J usage is TRBJ2-5; 12 bases map to TRBD1. The CDR3 spans 17 residues. Looked up from germline, CDR1 is KGHSH and CDR2 is LQKENI. The CDR3 DNA follows: TGTGCCAGCTCGCCACCGGGACAGGGGGCGGGCCAAGAGACCCAGTACTTC. This translates into CASSPPGQGAGQETQYF.

In its sample, this clone was seen a few times. CDR3 protein: CASSIGQGKGMNTEAFF. Written as DNA, the CDR3 is TGTGCCAGCAGTATCGGACAGGGAAAGGGCATGAACACTGAAGCTTTCTTT. The V gene is TRBV5-4, the J gene TRBJ1-1, with TRBD1 identical over 8 bases. The CDR3 is 17 amino acids. V gave up 5 bases and J gave up 0 bases; unmatched junction bases: 12. Germline values: CDR1 SGHNT, CDR2 YYREEE (reference sequence). Full variable domain (remainder filled in from reference TRBV5-4 and TRBJ1-1): ETGVTQSPTHLIKTRGQQVTLRCSSQSGHNTVSWYQQALGQGPQFIFQYYREEENGRGNFPPRFSGLQFPNYSSELNVNALELDDSALYLCASSIGQGKGMNTEAFFGQGTRLTVV.

The chain employs TRBV7-8 and TRBJ1-5; weak D call: TRBD1 (5 bases). CDR1 SGHVS and CDR2 FQNEAQ come from the germline V gene. This CDR3 contains 15 residues. Trimming removed 4 bases from V and 2 bases from J, with 12 bases in between. Here the CDR3 reads CASSSGTAGNQPQHF. In DNA, the CDR3 is TGTGCCAGCAGCTCGGGGACGGCAGGCAATCAGCCCCAGCATTTT.

The chain is built from TRBV10-1 and TRBJ2-1, with 11 nucleotides matching TRBD1. CDR3 length equals 16 residues. Trimming cost V 5 bases and J 9 bases; bases outside gene matches: 12. Germline assignment: CDR1 WNHNN and CDR2 SYGVQD (reference sequence). CDR3 coding DNA: TGCGCCAGCAGTAAGGGACAGGGGGGTCTCGGCGGTGAGCAGTTCTTC. Encoded protein: CASSKGQGGLGGEQFF.

The chain recombines TRBV7-2 with TRBJ2-3, with 9 bases fitting TRBD2. The germline V gene has CDR1 SGHTA and CDR2 FQGNSA. The CDR3 runs 17 residues. V was clipped by 5 bases and J by 5 bases; unmatched bases: 14. Here the CDR3 DNA reads TGTGCCAGCAGCCCTCCAGGACTGGCGGGAGGGTTAGATACGCAGTATTTT. Protein product: CASSPPGLAGGLDTQYF.

V gene TRBV7-9 combines with J gene TRBJ1-1; D may be TRBD1 (6 bases). Looked up from germline, CDR1 is SEHNR and CDR2 is FQNEAQ (reference sequence). The CDR3 consists of 12 residues. With 1 base removed from V and 11 bases from J, the gap between germline ends came to 11 bases. The CDR3 nucleotides read TGTGCCAGCAGCTTAGAGGGGGTCGGGGCTTTCTTT. Its protein is CASSLEGVGAFF.

The chain uses TRBV6-5 and TRBJ2-3; D is unresolved. Germline V gives CDR1 MNHEY, CDR2 SVGAGI. The CDR3 runs to 13 residues. Trimming pared 6 bases from V and 0 bases from J, leaving 7 bases between. The CDR3 nucleotides read TGTGCCAGCAGGACGGATAGCACAGATACGCAGTATTTT. It yields the protein CASRTDSTDTQYF.

The chain employs TRBV4-1 and TRBJ2-5; possible D gene TRBD1, 5 bases. The germline CDR1 and CDR2 sequences are MGHRA and YSYEKL. V gave up 2 bases and J gave up 4 bases, with 11 bases separating them. The CDR3 extends over 14 amino acids. CDR3 bases: TGCGCCAGCAGCCAAATATTACAGGTAGAGACCCAGTACTTC. Translating it yields CASSQILQVETQYF.

V is TRBV5-1 and J is TRBJ2-6; D possibly corresponds to TRBD1 (7 bases). The CDR3 spans 18 residues. Deletions cut 2 bases from V and 4 bases from J, with 19 bases between. CDR1 is SGHRS and CDR2 is YFSETQ in the germline V gene. The CDR3 sequence: CASSFRGDSTEGANVLTF. CDR3 DNA: TGCGCCAGCAGCTTCAGGGGGGACTCTACCGAAGGGGCCAACGTCCTGACTTTC.

V is TRBV5-1 and J is TRBJ1-4; the D is unclear. V was cut by 0 bases and J by 0 bases, with 6 bases left in between. The CDR3 extends over 15 amino acids. Per the germline V gene, CDR1 is SGHRS and CDR2 is YFSETQ. The CDR3 DNA is TGCGCCAGCAGCTTGGAAGGATCAACTAATGAAAAACTGTTTTTT. This gives the protein CASSLEGSTNEKLFF.

V and J are TRBV6-5 and TRBJ1-4, with a possible D match to TRBD1 (6 bases). The germline V gene has CDR1 MNHEY and CDR2 SVGAGI. The V end was cut by 6 bases, the J end by 3 bases, with 11 bases between. The CDR3 has 14 amino acids. The DNA of the CDR3 is TGTGCCAGCAGGGGGGGGGCACCTAATGAAAAACTGTTTTTT. It yields the protein CASRGGAPNEKLFF.

This chain connects TRBV28 to TRBJ2-1; 8 positions agree with TRBD1. CDR3 length equals 16 residues. Trimming cost V 4 bases and J 4 bases; bases outside gene matches: 9. Germline lookup yields CDR1 MDHEN and CDR2 SYDVKM. For the CDR3, the DNA is TGTGCCAGCAGTTCCACCGGGACAGGTTCTTACAATGAGCAGTTCTTC. Translating it yields CASSSTGTGSYNEQFF.

The chain is built from TRBV29-1 and TRBJ2-7; 8 positions match TRBD1. Germline trimming cut 3 bases from V and 2 bases from J; bases unmatched to any gene: 3. Germline CDR1 reads SQVTM; CDR2 reads ANQGSEA. CDR3 size: 13 residues. CDR3 bases: TGCAGCGTTGACCGACAGGGGACCTACGAGCAGTACTTC. It translates to CSVDRQGTYEQYF.

The rearrangement uses TRBV27 and TRBJ1-5, with D hard to call. Trimming pared 4 bases from V and 7 bases from J, leaving 14 bases between. CDR1 and CDR2 from the germline V gene are MNHEY and SMNVEV (reference sequence). This CDR3 is 14 amino acids long. CDR3 nucleotide sequence: TGTGCCAGCAGTTCCAGCTTTACAAGCCAGCCCCAGCATTTT. It encodes CASSSSFTSQPQHF.

V usage is TRBV4-1 and J usage is TRBJ2-5; 9 nucleotides match TRBD2. CDR1 and CDR2 (germline): MGHRA, YSYEKL. The CDR3 runs 15 residues. V shed 1 base, J shed 2 bases, and the junction held 2 bases outside the gene matches. In DNA form, the CDR3 reads TGCGCCAGCAGCCAAGGACTAGCGGTACAAGAGACCCAGTACTTC. This sequence encodes CASSQGLAVQETQYF.

Of note for this clone: Other DNA sequences within the sample encode an identical CDR3. The chain carries TRBV7-2 and TRBJ1-2; 7 bases map to TRBD1. Germline assignment: CDR1 SGHTA and CDR2 FQGNSA. The CDR3 spans 16 residues. Trimming cost V 2 bases and J 6 bases; bases outside gene matches: 12. The CDR3 loop reads CASSLLKGAKVDGYTF. The CDR3 DNA sequence: TGTGCCAGCAGCTTATTAAAGGGGGCCAAGGTGGATGGCTACACCTTC.

This clone was seen just once. V usage is TRBV6-5 and J usage is TRBJ1-1; TRBD1 matches at 9 bases. This CDR3 has 15 amino acids. J lost 4 bases, V lost 7 bases, and 10 bases had no gene match. Looked up from germline, CDR1 is MNHEY and CDR2 is SVGAGI. CDR3 sequence reads: CASTLAGTGTTEAFF. In DNA form, the CDR3 reads TGTGCCAGCACCTTAGCCGGGACAGGGACCACTGAAGCTTTCTTT.

The chain couples TRBV4-1 to TRBJ1-1, with 8 nucleotides matching TRBD1. Germline values: CDR1 MGHRA, CDR2 YSYEKL. J lost 6 bases, V lost 2 bases, and 8 bases had no gene match. The CDR3 totals 15 residues. The CDR3 bases are TGCGCCAGCAGCCAATCAGGACAGGGAGGATCTGAAGCTTTCTTT. Encoded protein: CASSQSGQGGSEAFF.

The rearrangement uses TRBV13 and TRBJ1-3; maybe TRBD1 (6 bases). V lost 3 bases to trimming and J lost 3 bases, with 9 bases between them. Germline V gene lookup returns CDR1 PRHDT and CDR2 FYEKMQ (reference sequence). This CDR3 comprises 14 residues. As DNA, the CDR3 is TGTGCCAGCAGCTTCGGGGGCAATGGAAACACCATATATTTT. Translated: CASSFGGNGNTIYF.

Only a few counts were recorded for this clone. The chain uses TRBV7-9 and TRBJ1-2; a weak D match, TRBD1 (5 bases). Germline V gives CDR1 SEHNR, CDR2 FQNEAQ (reference sequence). V was cut by 2 bases and J by 5 bases, with 9 bases left in between. This CDR3 has 13 residues. The CDR3 sequence is CASSLLGGYGYTF. The CDR3 DNA sequence: TGTGCCAGCAGCTTACTGGGGGGTTATGGCTACACCTTC. The entire variable domain, with the rest obtained from reference TRBV7-9 and TRBJ1-2, is as follows: DTGVSQNPRHKITKRGQNVTFRCDPISEHNRLYWYRQTLGQGPEFLTYFQNEAQLEKSRLLSDRFSAERPKGSFSTLEIQRTEQGDSAMYLCASSLLGGYGYTFGSGTRLTVV.

The chain employs TRBV7-3 and TRBJ2-1, with D possibly TRBD1 on 6 matching bases. Germline loops: CDR1 SGHTA, CDR2 FQGTGA. V was shortened by 4 bases and J by 7 bases, with 8 bases between the two germline ends. This CDR3 region has 12 residues. The CDR3 DNA reads as TGTGCCAGCAGCTCGCAGGGGAATGAGCAGTTCTTC. Translation: CASSSQGNEQFF. Drawing the rest from reference TRBV7-3 and TRBJ2-1, the complete variable domain is GAGVSQTPSNKVTEKGKYVELRCDPISGHTALYWYRQSLGQGPEFLIYFQGTGAADDSGLPNDRFFAVRPEGSVSTLKIQRTERGDSAVYLCASSSQGNEQFFGPGTRLTVL.

The rearrangement links TRBV28 to TRBJ1-1; D perhaps matches TRBD1 (5 bases). Germline CDR1 and CDR2: MDHEN and SYDVKM. The CDR3 has 16 amino acids. V lost 6 bases and J lost 0, with 17 bases in between. The DNA of the CDR3 is TGTGCCAGCAGCACCCGGGGACCCTCAATGAACACTGAAGCTTTCTTT. It translates to CASSTRGPSMNTEAFF.

This clone was counted a single time. The V gene is TRBV7-9, the J gene TRBJ1-2, with unresolved D. V dropped 1 base and J dropped 8 bases, with 14 bases sitting between them. The CDR3 contains 14 residues. CDR1 and CDR2 from the germline V gene are SEHNR and FQNEAQ (reference sequence). DNA for the CDR3: TGTGCCAGCAGCTTAGGGCAGTTTGGAAGCGGCTACACCTTC. Amino acid sequence: CASSLGQFGSGYTF. Filled out from reference TRBV7-9 and TRBJ1-2, the complete variable domain reads DTGVSQNPRHKITKRGQNVTFRCDPISEHNRLYWYRQTLGQGPEFLTYFQNEAQLEKSRLLSDRFSAERPKGSFSTLEIQRTEQGDSAMYLCASSLGQFGSGYTFGSGTRLTVV.

The V and J genes are TRBV6-1 and TRBJ2-7, with 7 bases fitting TRBD1. Germline CDR1 MNHNS, CDR2 SASEGT. This CDR3 comprises 12 residues. After removal of 5 bases from V and 4 bases from J, the junction contained 2 bases not matched to a gene. The CDR3 DNA reads as TGTGCCAGCAGTATACAGGGGTACGAGCAGTACTTC. The encoded protein is CASSIQGYEQYF.

This sequence joins TRBV30 and TRBJ2-4, with D tentatively TRBD1 (6 bases). There are 15 residues in the CDR3. Per the germline V gene, CDR1 is GTSNPN and CDR2 is SVGIG (reference sequence). V shed 0 bases and J shed 6 bases, with 15 bases lying between them. The CDR3 region has the DNA TGTGCCTGGAGTGTGGCTAGAACCAGGGGAAACATTCAGTACTTC. This gives the protein CAWSVARTRGNIQYF.